A selection of T cell receptor beta chains follows, all from one sample in a study of CD4 T cells in relation to SARS-CoV-2 and coronaviruses. Here immunoSEQ multiplex PCR was the method, and the copy in TCRdb shows in-frame clones only, minus some. The sample records about 41,000 clones, under 90% being singletons. Their antigens remain unidentified. Input material: naive CD4+ T cells from PBMCs, cultured in vitro. These receptors were collected from an adult with COVID-19. The CDR3 runs from the conserved cysteine through the conserved F or W. D genes are given only for firm matches. Only part of the rows carry a size: once, few, many, or a class if the clone is expanded.

j_gene,d_gene,abundance,v_gene,CDR3nt,CDR3aa
TRBJ1-5,NA,NA,TRBV28,TGTGCCAGCAGTTTAAGGAGGTTGCGCAATCAGCCCCAGCATTTT,CASSLRRLRNQPQHF
TRBJ2-3,TRBD2,NA,TRBV18,TGTGCCAGCTCACCACGAAACCAAGCGGCCTCCCGGGAGGGCACGGGCACAGATACGCAGTATTTT,CASSPRNQAASREGTGTDTQYF
TRBJ2-1,NA,NA,TRBV21-1,TGTGCCAGCAGCAAAGCGGGGACTTTGTCCAATGAGCAGTTCTTC,CASSKAGTLSNEQFF
TRBJ2-2,NA,NA,TRBV28,TGTGCCAGCAGTTTATCCGGGAACGCGAACACCGGGGAGCTGTTTTTT,CASSLSGNANTGELFF
TRBJ2-3,NA,NA,TRBV6-1,TGTGCCAGCAGTGAAACAGGGTACCTCACAGATACGCAGTATTTT,CASSETGYLTDTQYF
TRBJ2-7,NA,NA,TRBV19,TGTGCCAGTAGTTCCGGATACGAGCAGTACTTC,CASSSGYEQYF
TRBJ2-1,TRBD2,NA,TRBV19,TGTGCCAGTAGTATAGGTTTAGGACTAGTCTCCTACAATGAGCAGTTCTTC,CASSIGLGLVSYNEQFF
TRBJ2-7,TRBD2,NA,TRBV19,TGTGCCAGTAGATCGACTAGCGGGAGGTTGTACGAGCAGTACTTC,CASRSTSGRLYEQYF
TRBJ1-1,NA,NA,TRBV25-1,TGTGCCAGCAGTGAAGGGGCTAGAGGGGCCAACATGAACACTGAAGCTTTCTTT,CASSEGARGANMNTEAFF
TRBJ2-1,TRBD2,once,TRBV4-3,TGCGCCAGCAGCCAGGGTCTAGCGGGATGGGGCGATGAGCAGTTCTTC,CASSQGLAGWGDEQFF
TRBJ2-7,NA,NA,TRBV28,TGTGCCAGCAGTTTAGGTTCACCGGAGTACTTC,CASSLGSPEYF
TRBJ2-1,TRBD2,NA,TRBV4-1,TGCGCCAGCATGCCTAGCGGGACAGCGGGTGAGCAGTTCTTC,CASMPSGTAGEQFF
TRBJ1-5,NA,few,TRBV2,TGTGCCACCCGAGACGGAAGCAATCAGCCCCAGCATTTT,CATRDGSNQPQHF
TRBJ2-1,NA,NA,TRBV4-1,TGCGCCAGCAGCCAAGATCTAGTTCCAACCCAGTTCTTC,CASSQDLVPTQFF
TRBJ2-5,TRBD2,NA,TRBV7-3,TGTGCCAGCAGCATAGGGACTAGCGGACAAGAGACCCAGTACTTC,CASSIGTSGQETQYF
TRBJ2-6,NA,NA,TRBV18,TGTGCCAGCTCACCTTCCCAGTTTCCATACTCTGGGGCCAACGTCCTGACTTTC,CASSPSQFPYSGANVLTF
TRBJ2-7,TRBD2,NA,TRBV6-5,TGTGCCAGCAGTTCCTCGGGAGGAGCGGCCTCCTACGAGCAGTACTTC,CASSSSGGAASYEQYF
TRBJ2-2,TRBD1,NA,TRBV2,TGTGCCAGCAGTGAGGACAGGGCGGTCACCGGGGAGCTGTTTTTT,CASSEDRAVTGELFF
TRBJ2-2,TRBD2,NA,TRBV24-1,TGTGCCACCAGTGATCCTAGCGGGAGAGCGAACACCGGGGAGCTGTTTTTT,CATSDPSGRANTGELFF
TRBJ2-7,TRBD1,NA,TRBV2,TGTGCCAGCGGCTACAGGACAGGGGCCGAGCAGTACTTC,CASGYRTGAEQYF
TRBJ2-7,NA,NA,TRBV20-1,TGCAGTGCCGCAGACTCCTACGAGCAGTACTTC,CSAADSYEQYF
TRBJ2-7,TRBD2,NA,TRBV6-5,TGTGCCAGCCGAGACGGGAGGCCCCCCTACGAGCAGTACTTC,CASRDGRPPYEQYF
TRBJ1-5,NA,NA,TRBV6-5,TGTGCCAGCAGTTACTCACGGGGGCAGCCCCAGCATTTT,CASSYSRGQPQHF
TRBJ2-1,NA,NA,TRBV5-1,TGCGCCAGCAGCCTTCCGGACGTCAATGAGCAGTTCTTC,CASSLPDVNEQFF